The rows below give T cell receptor beta chains drawn from one sample of a study of T cell changes during pregnancy in multiple sclerosis. Here immunoSEQ multiplex PCR was the method, and the copy in TCRdb shows in-frame clones only, minus some. The sample includes 35,000 to 45,000 clones, 70% to 90% of them seen just once. The specimen was CD4+ T cells from peripheral blood mononuclear cells, collected in the first trimester of pregnancy. The receptors derive from a female donor with multiple sclerosis, enrolled in a pregnancy study. CDR3s include the opening cysteine and the closing phenylalanine or tryptophan. The D gene is left open where the match is weak. Some rows have no size entry. The others give once, few or many, or a class for an expanded clone.

D,V,J,length,size,CDR3,DNA
NA,TRBV28,TRBJ1-3,12,once,CASRTGIYTIYF,TGTGCCAGCAGAACAGGGATCTACACCATATATTTT
NA,TRBV6-5,TRBJ2-3,14,NA,CASSYGLDTDTQYF,TGTGCCAGCAGTTACGGACTGGACACAGATACGCAGTATTTT
TRBD2,TRBV14,TRBJ2-7,16,NA,CASSQAGASGSYEQYF,TGTGCCAGCAGCCAAGCCGGGGCTAGCGGGAGCTACGAGCAGTACTTC
TRBD1,TRBV28,TRBJ1-2,14,NA,CAATIRDRVYGYTF,TGTGCCGCCACTATTCGGGACAGGGTTTATGGCTACACCTTC
TRBD2,TRBV10-3,TRBJ2-5,20,NA,CAISEDAWGLAGGGQETQYF,TGTGCCATCAGTGAGGATGCTTGGGGACTAGCGGGAGGAGGGCAGGAGACCCAGTACTTC
NA,TRBV6-5,TRBJ1-1,14,NA,CASRTDGGYTEAFF,TGTGCCAGCAGAACTGACGGAGGTTACACTGAAGCTTTCTTT
TRBD2,TRBV5-1,TRBJ2-3,17,NA,CASSLASLAGGTDTQYF,TGCGCCAGCAGCTTGGCCAGCCTAGCGGGAGGAACAGATACGCAGTATTTT
TRBD2,TRBV30,TRBJ2-3,16,NA,CAWSRGSGRATDTQYF,TGTGCCTGGAGTAGAGGTAGCGGGAGGGCCACAGATACGCAGTATTTT
TRBD1,TRBV6-6,TRBJ2-1,14,NA,CASTRTGEYNEQFF,TGTGCCAGCACCAGGACAGGGGAATACAATGAGCAGTTCTTC
TRBD1,TRBV11-2,TRBJ1-2,15,NA,CASSLDPGQVYGYTF,TGTGCCAGCAGCTTAGATCCGGGACAGGTATATGGCTACACCTTC
NA,TRBV29-1,TRBJ2-5,12,NA,CSVELPEETQYF,TGCAGCGTTGAACTCCCGGAAGAGACCCAGTACTTC
NA,TRBV4-2,TRBJ1-4,16,NA,CASSQDSGQGDEKLFF,TGTGCCAGCAGCCAAGACTCCGGACAAGGAGATGAAAAACTGTTTTTT
NA,TRBV29-1,TRBJ1-4,14,NA,CSASGGSYNEKLFF,TGCAGCGCCTCCGGAGGGTCCTATAATGAAAAACTGTTTTTT
TRBD2,TRBV27,TRBJ2-1,16,NA,CASRSLTSGTHNEQFF,TGTGCCAGCAGATCTTTGACTAGCGGGACCCACAATGAGCAGTTCTTC
NA,TRBV9,TRBJ1-1,14,once,CASSVEIGGTEAFF,TGTGCCAGCAGCGTAGAGATAGGGGGCACTGAAGCTTTCTTT
NA,TRBV28,TRBJ2-2,15,once,CASSLGGAEIGELFF,TGTGCCAGCAGTTTAGGCGGGGCGGAAATCGGGGAGCTGTTTTTT
TRBD1,TRBV2,TRBJ1-1,17,NA,CASKTGGNPGFNTEAFF,TGTGCCAGCAAAACAGGGGGCAACCCAGGTTTTAACACTGAAGCTTTCTTT
TRBD1,TRBV7-2,TRBJ2-7,14,NA,CASSLRGTGYEQYF,TGTGCCAGCAGCTTAAGGGGGACAGGCTACGAGCAGTACTTC
TRBD1,TRBV2,TRBJ1-5,15,NA,CASTKESGQNQPQHF,TGTGCCAGCACCAAAGAGTCGGGACAGAATCAGCCCCAGCATTTT
NA,TRBV7-9,TRBJ1-5,16,NA,CASSSLEGGGRQPQHF,TGTGCCAGCAGCTCGCTTGAAGGGGGTGGCCGTCAGCCCCAGCATTTT
NA,TRBV5-1,TRBJ2-4,15,NA,CASSLVGGAKNIQYF,TGCGCCAGCAGCTTGGTGGGGGGAGCCAAAAACATTCAGTACTTC
TRBD2,TRBV28,TRBJ2-1,17,NA,CASSRGTSGRSYNEQFF,TGTGCCAGCAGCCGAGGGACTAGCGGGAGGAGCTACAATGAGCAGTTCTTC
TRBD1,TRBV4-2,TRBJ2-7,13,NA,CASSQDGQGEQYF,TGTGCCAGCAGCCAAGATGGACAGGGCGAGCAGTACTTC
NA,TRBV29-1,TRBJ1-1,14,NA,CSVEPRHMNTEAFF,TGCAGCGTCGAGCCCCGACATATGAACACTGAAGCTTTCTTT
TRBD1,TRBV10-3,TRBJ1-1,16,NA,CAISDSPGTGNTEAFF,TGTGCCATCAGTGATTCGCCAGGGACAGGCAACACTGAAGCTTTCTTT
NA,TRBV4-1,TRBJ2-5,14,NA,CASSQVTPQETQYF,TGCGCCAGCAGCCAAGTCACTCCCCAAGAGACCCAGTACTTC
NA,TRBV7-2,TRBJ2-2,17,NA,CASSLAIGKASTGELFF,TGTGCCAGCAGCTTAGCTATCGGGAAAGCGAGCACCGGGGAGCTGTTTTTT
TRBD1,TRBV27,TRBJ1-5,14,NA,CASSFRGPGQPQHF,TGTGCCAGCAGTTTCAGGGGGCCGGGGCAGCCCCAGCATTTT
TRBD1,TRBV18,TRBJ1-1,13,NA,CASSPRSDRWAFF,TGTGCCAGCTCACCCCGGTCGGACAGGTGGGCTTTCTTT
TRBD1,TRBV7-9,TRBJ1-1,15,NA,CASSPDRGSFTEAFF,TGTGCCAGCAGCCCGGACAGGGGAAGCTTCACTGAAGCTTTCTTT
TRBD1,TRBV2,TRBJ1-4,14,NA,CASSDGQGAWKLFF,TGTGCCAGCAGTGACGGACAGGGGGCATGGAAACTGTTTTTT
NA,TRBV27,TRBJ2-7,10,NA,CASSPGEQYF,TGTGCCAGCAGCCCAGGCGAGCAGTACTTC
TRBD1,TRBV7-2,TRBJ2-7,13,once,CASSSNRDRGLSF,TGTGCCAGCAGCTCCAACCGGGACAGGGGGCTTAGCTTC
TRBD1,TRBV5-1,TRBJ2-3,17,NA,CASRPRGGGRATDTQYF,TGCGCCAGCAGGCCGAGAGGGGGCGGCCGGGCTACAGATACGCAGTATTTT
TRBD1,TRBV5-4,TRBJ2-1,16,NA,CASSQGPGTGYNEQFF,TGTGCCAGCAGCCAAGGACCCGGGACAGGGTACAATGAGCAGTTCTTC
NA,TRBV6-6,TRBJ1-1,14,NA,CASSYDPGQPEAFF,TGTGCCAGCAGTTACGATCCAGGACAGCCTGAAGCTTTCTTT
TRBD2,TRBV30,TRBJ2-2,18,NA,CAWSVSGLAGGNTGELFF,TGTGCCTGGAGTGTATCGGGACTAGCGGGAGGGAACACCGGGGAGCTGTTTTTT
NA,TRBV6-4,TRBJ2-2,14,few,CASSALVGTGELFF,TGTGCCAGCAGTGCGCTAGTCGGAACCGGGGAGCTGTTTTTT
NA,TRBV19,TRBJ2-7,14,NA,CASSITGYSYEQYF,TGTGCCAGTAGTATAACAGGGTACTCCTACGAGCAGTACTTC
TRBD2,TRBV5-4,TRBJ2-1,17,once,CASSGGTGGTMQGEQFF,TGTGCCAGCAGCGGCGGGACGGGGGGAACAATGCAGGGTGAGCAGTTCTTC